This TCR beta chain was found in a study of blood T cell repertoires in COVID-19. Libraries were prepared by immunoSEQ multiplex PCR; TCRdb keeps only in-frame clonotypes and omits some of them. This table holds about 60,000 clones, around 88% found once. Germline V lookup: CDR1 DFQATT, CDR2 SNEGSKA (reference sequence). The germline V and J ends were trimmed by 6 bases and 3 bases, with 9 bases remaining between them. This CDR3 is 11 amino acids long. The V and J genes are TRBV20-1 and TRBJ2-7; D gene ambiguous. Material for sequencing was peripheral blood. The receptor's source is a man between 60 and 75 years old with acute or convalescent COVID-19. This CDR3 reads CSATTDYEQYF. The CDR3 DNA follows: TGCAGTGCCACCACTGACTACGAGCAGTACTTC.